The 15 T cell receptor beta chains given below trace back to one sample, sequenced in a study of cytomegalovirus exposure and HLA in healthy donors. Primers for the PCR totalled 60 Vbeta and 13 Jbeta. The method was immunoSEQ multiplex PCR; TCRdb's version includes in-frame clones alone and lacks a portion of them. Here the sample spans roughly 180,000 clones, 75% to 85% being singletons. Sequencing used PBMCs. All receptors come from a woman aged 55-70 years in good health and CMV-seropositive.

This clone occurred once. This rearrangement joins TRBV7-6 to TRBJ2-7, with D possibly matching TRBD2 (6 bases). Trimming stripped 5 bases from V and 1 base from J, with 12 bases between. Germline assignment: CDR1 SGHVS and CDR2 FNYEAQ. The CDR3 runs to 14 residues. CDR3 sequence reads: CASSPGLESYEQYF. CDR3 nucleotide sequence: TGTGCCAGCAGCCCGGGACTTGAGTCCTACGAGCAGTACTTC.

This clone has a single count. The CDR3 reads CSVYRGYSGEQYF. CDR3 coding DNA: TGCAGCGTTTACAGGGGCTACTCCGGCGAGCAGTACTTC. The J gene is TRBJ2-7, the V gene TRBV29-1, with TRBD1 matching 7 bases. The CDR3 consists of 13 residues. Trimming cost V 5 bases and J 6 bases; bases outside gene matches: 10. Looked up from germline, CDR1 is SQVTM and CDR2 is ANQGSEA.

The chain uses TRBV27 and TRBJ2-7; 7 bases line up with TRBD1. V was pared by 2 bases and J by 3 bases, with 4 bases of the junction left unmatched. There are 14 residues in the CDR3. Germline V CDR1 and CDR2: MNHEY, SMNVEV (reference sequence). The CDR3 DNA reads as TGTGCCAGCAGTTTAACCGGGACAGTCTACGAGCAGTACTTC. It translates to CASSLTGTVYEQYF.

The J gene is TRBJ1-2, the V gene TRBV19; TRBD1 is a possible D gene (5 bases). This CDR3 has 11 residues. CDR1 is LNHDA and CDR2 is SQIVND in the germline V gene (reference sequence). Trimming left V 8 bases short and J 6 bases short, with 10 bases between. The CDR3: CASPGLHGYTF. Written as DNA, the CDR3 is TGTGCCAGTCCAGGGTTACATGGCTACACCTTC.

There are a few counts of this clone. The junction differs from germline at one of its ends, possibly a read error. The V gene is TRBV4-3, the J gene TRBJ2-6; D may be TRBD1 (6 bases). The CDR3 runs to 17 residues. Germline V lookup: CDR1 LGHNA, CDR2 YSLEER. The DNA of the CDR3 is TGCGCCAGCAGCCAAGAGGCCAGGGGTACTGGGGCCAACGGCCTGACTTTC. This encodes CASSQEARGTGANGLTF.

This chain links TRBV9 with TRBJ2-2; perhaps TRBD2 as D (7 bases). The germline V gene has CDR1 SGDLS and CDR2 YYNGEE. V lost 4 bases and J 1 base, leaving 23 bases between the germline ends. The CDR3 runs to 19 residues. Here the CDR3 DNA reads TGTGCCAGCAGCCCCATAATAGGGGGAAGCGGGATGAACACCGGGGAGCTGTTTTTT. Translation: CASSPIIGGSGMNTGELFF.

With regard to this clone: This CDR3 is also generated by other DNA sequences in the sample. The chain is built from TRBV29-1 and TRBJ1-4, with TRBD1 matching 10 bases. Germline CDR1 is SQVTM and CDR2 is ANQGSEA. Trimming at V came to 4 bases and at J to 7 bases, leaving 3 bases not matched to a gene. The CDR3 sequence is 13 residues long. The CDR3 nucleotides read TGCAGCGTTGCCCGGGACAGGGGTGAAAAACTGTTTTTT. Its protein is CSVARDRGEKLFF.

This chain joins TRBV30 and TRBJ1-2; D is possibly TRBD1 (6 bases). CDR1 is GTSNPN, CDR2 SVGIG, per germline (reference sequence). This CDR3 has 13 amino acids. V lost 3 bases, J lost 5 bases, and 13 bases lay in between. The CDR3 bases are TGTGCCTGGAGCGGAGGACAGTTTTATGGCTACACCTTC. It specifies CAWSGGQFYGYTF.

This chain joins TRBV4-1 and TRBJ2-7, with 10 bases identical to TRBD1. With 4 bases clipped from V and 3 bases from J, the junction kept 9 bases outside the gene matches. CDR1 is MGHRA and CDR2 is YSYEKL in the germline V gene. The CDR3 contains 16 residues. DNA of the CDR3: TGCGCCAGCAGCCTTTCCGGGACAGGGGCCATCTACGAGCAGTACTTC. It encodes CASSLSGTGAIYEQYF.

This clone was detected only once. This chain uses TRBV7-3 with TRBJ2-5; 8 bases are a match to TRBD2. CDR3 length equals 16 residues. With V trimmed by 1 base and J by 5 bases, 9 bases remained unmatched. Germline assignment: CDR1 SGHTA and CDR2 FQGTGA. This chain's CDR3 is CASSLRAGVSRETQYF. For the CDR3, the DNA is TGTGCCAGCAGCTTAAGAGCGGGAGTGTCGCGGGAGACCCAGTACTTC.

The chain couples TRBV7-4 to TRBJ1-5; TRBD1 matches 8 bases. Germline V gene sequence: CDR1 SGHVT, CDR2 SQSDAQ. The CDR3 consists of 14 residues. Trimming at V came to 5 bases and at J to 2 bases, leaving 2 bases not matched to a gene. CDR3 sequence reads: CASSPTGGNQPQHF. The CDR3 bases are TGTGCCAGCAGCCCGACAGGGGGCAATCAGCCCCAGCATTTT.

The chain links TRBV18 to TRBJ2-1, with 7 nucleotides matching TRBD1. CDR1 and CDR2 (germline): KGHSH, LQKENI. The ends lost 5 bases at V and 5 bases at J; junction bases unmatched: 6. The CDR3 length is 14 residues. CDR3 loop: CASSVRDRDNEQFF. CDR3 nucleotide sequence: TGTGCCAGCTCAGTTAGGGACAGAGACAATGAGCAGTTCTTC.

This clone was counted only a few times. This chain joins TRBV9 and TRBJ2-3; 8 nucleotides align to TRBD2. V dropped 3 bases and J dropped 5; count of bases not matched to a gene: 11. There are 16 residues in the CDR3. In germline, CDR1 is SGDLS, CDR2 YYNGEE. The DNA of the CDR3 is TGTGCCAGCAGCGCATCACTAGCGGTGGATGGAGATACGCAGTATTTT. This gives the protein CASSASLAVDGDTQYF.

V and J are TRBV9 and TRBJ2-3, with 10 positions matching TRBD2. Germline CDR1 and CDR2: SGDLS and YYNGEE. Germline trimming cut 2 bases from V and 5 bases from J; bases unmatched to any gene: 8. The CDR3 is 16 residues long. The CDR3 spells CASSVRLAGAQDTQYF. The CDR3 DNA follows: TGTGCCAGCAGCGTCCGGCTAGCGGGGGCACAAGATACGCAGTATTTT.

V and J are TRBV27 and TRBJ2-3, with 7 bases identical to TRBD2. The germline V gene has CDR1 MNHEY and CDR2 SMNVEV (reference sequence). J was trimmed by 2 bases and V by 4 bases; bases with no gene match: 9. The CDR3 has 16 amino acids. The DNA for the CDR3 is TGTGCCAGCAGTTCCCCAGCTAGCGGATACACAGATACGCAGTATTTT. Translation gives CASSSPASGYTDTQYF.